This T cell receptor beta chain was identified in a study of shared T cell receptors in the human thymus. Clones were sequenced by immunoSEQ multiplex PCR, and TCRdb holds only the in-frame ones, with some missing. The sample lists hundreds of thousands of clones, 70% to 90% seen once, with around 0.0099% in the top ten. The CDR3 loop spans 16 amino acids. The germline gives CDR1 MGHRA, CDR2 YSYEKL. The V end lost 0 bases, the J end lost 8 bases, and 16 bases lay between the germline ends. These same records also appear under a second study, on human thymus T cells. That study adds: Thymus pieces cut out during corrective heart surgery were the tissue that was used. Related work showed strongly overlapping thymic repertoires across unrelated individuals.

This receptor was taken from a boy less than two years old with a congenital heart defect. The specimen sequenced was thymocytes. The J gene is TRBJ1-4, the V gene TRBV4-1; D ambiguous. DNA of the CDR3: TGCGCCAGCAGCCAAGATCGTCGGGAGCCTACGGAAAAACTGTTTTTT. Its protein is CASSQDRREPTEKLFF.